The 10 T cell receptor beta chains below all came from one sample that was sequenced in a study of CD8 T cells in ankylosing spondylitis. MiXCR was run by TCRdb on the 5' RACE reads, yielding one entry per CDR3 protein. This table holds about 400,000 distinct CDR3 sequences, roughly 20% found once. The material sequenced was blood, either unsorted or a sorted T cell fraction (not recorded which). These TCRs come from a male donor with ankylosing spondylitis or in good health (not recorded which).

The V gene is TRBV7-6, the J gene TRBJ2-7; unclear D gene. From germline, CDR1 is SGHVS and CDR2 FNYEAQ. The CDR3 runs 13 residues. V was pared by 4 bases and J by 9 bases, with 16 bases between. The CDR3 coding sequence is TGTGCCAGCAGCTCGTCCGGGTCCCCGGGGCAGTACTTC. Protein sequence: CASSSSGSPGQYF.

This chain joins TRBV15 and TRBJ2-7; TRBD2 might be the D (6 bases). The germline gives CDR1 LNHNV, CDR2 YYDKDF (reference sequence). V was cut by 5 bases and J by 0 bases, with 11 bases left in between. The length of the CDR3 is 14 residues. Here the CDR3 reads CATSGGTSSYEQYF. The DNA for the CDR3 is TGTGCCACCAGCGGGGGGACCTCCTCCTACGAGCAGTACTTC.

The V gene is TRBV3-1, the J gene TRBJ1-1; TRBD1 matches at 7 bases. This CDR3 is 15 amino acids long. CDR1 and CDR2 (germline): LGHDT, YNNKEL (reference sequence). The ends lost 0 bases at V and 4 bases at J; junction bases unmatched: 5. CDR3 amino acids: CASSQETGWTTEAFF. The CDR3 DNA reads TGTGCCAGCAGCCAAGAGACAGGGTGGACCACTGAAGCTTTCTTT. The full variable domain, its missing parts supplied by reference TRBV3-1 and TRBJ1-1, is DTAVSQTPKYLVTQMGNDKSIKCEQNLGHDTMYWYKQDSKKFLKIMFSYNNKELIINETVPNRFSPKSPDKAHLNLHINSLELGDSAVYFCASSQETGWTTEAFFGQGTRLTVV.

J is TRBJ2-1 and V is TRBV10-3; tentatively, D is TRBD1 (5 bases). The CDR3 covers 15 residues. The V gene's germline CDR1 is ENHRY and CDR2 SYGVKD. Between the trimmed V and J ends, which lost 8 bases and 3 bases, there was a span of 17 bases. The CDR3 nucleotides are TGTGCCATCGGGGTGGGGCGTTCCTTCTACAATGAGCAGTTCTTC. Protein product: CAIGVGRSFYNEQFF.

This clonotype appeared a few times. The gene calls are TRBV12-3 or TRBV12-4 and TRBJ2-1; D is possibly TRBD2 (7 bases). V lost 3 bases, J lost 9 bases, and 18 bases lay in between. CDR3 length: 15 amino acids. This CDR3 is CASSFLGGLGAEQFF. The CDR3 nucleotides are TGTGCCAGCAGTTTTTTGGGGGGGCTAGGGGCTGAGCAGTTCTTC.

This chain's CDR3 is CASSEGSYRADEQFF. The CDR3 region has the DNA TGCGCCAGCAGTGAGGGGTCTTACCGGGCGGATGAGCAGTTCTTC. The chain carries TRBV10-1 and TRBJ2-1, with D unclear. This CDR3 region has 15 residues. Germline V gene lookup returns CDR1 WNHNN and CDR2 SYGVQD (reference sequence). Trimming took off 2 bases at V and 8 bases at J, with 16 bases between the two ends.

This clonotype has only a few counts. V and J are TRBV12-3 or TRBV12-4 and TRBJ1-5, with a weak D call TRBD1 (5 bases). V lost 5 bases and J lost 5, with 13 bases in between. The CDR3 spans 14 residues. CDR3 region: CASSVTGTDQPQHF. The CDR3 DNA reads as TGTGCCAGCAGTGTAACCGGGACCGATCAGCCCCAGCATTTT.

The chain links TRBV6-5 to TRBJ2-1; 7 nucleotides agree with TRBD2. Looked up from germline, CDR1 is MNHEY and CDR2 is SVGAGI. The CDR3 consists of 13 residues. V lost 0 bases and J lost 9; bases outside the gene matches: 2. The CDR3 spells CASSYSASGEQFF. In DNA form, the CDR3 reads TGTGCCAGCAGTTACTCGGCTAGCGGTGAGCAGTTCTTC.

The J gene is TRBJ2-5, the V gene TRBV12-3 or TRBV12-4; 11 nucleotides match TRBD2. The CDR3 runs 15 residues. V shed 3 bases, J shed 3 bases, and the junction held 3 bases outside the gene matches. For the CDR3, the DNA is TGTGCCAGCAGTTTCAAGACTAGCGGGGAAGAGACCCAGTACTTC. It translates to CASSFKTSGEETQYF.

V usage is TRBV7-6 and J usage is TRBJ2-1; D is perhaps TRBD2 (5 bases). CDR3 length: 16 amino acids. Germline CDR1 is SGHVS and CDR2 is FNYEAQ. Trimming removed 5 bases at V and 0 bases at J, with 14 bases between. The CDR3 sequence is CASSSPVGSSYNEQFF. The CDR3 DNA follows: TGTGCCAGCAGCAGCCCGGTGGGGAGCTCCTACAATGAGCAGTTCTTC. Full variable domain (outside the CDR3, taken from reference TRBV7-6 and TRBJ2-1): GAGVSQSPRYKVTKRGQDVALRCDPISGHVSLYWYRQALGQGPEFLTYFNYEAQQDKSGLPNDRFSAERPEGSISTLTIQRTEQRDSAMYRCASSSPVGSSYNEQFFGPGTRLTVL.